This is a list of T cell receptor beta chains from one sample in a study of blood T cell repertoires in COVID-19. The data were produced by immunoSEQ multiplex PCR, yet TCRdb's version contains in-frame clones alone and is incomplete. The sample yields tens of thousands of clones, around nine tenths seen once. Material: peripheral blood. Source of these receptors: an elderly woman with acute or convalescent COVID-19. The CDR3 runs from the conserved cysteine through the conserved F or W. The order of the fields is J gene, D gene, clone size, V gene, CDR3 protein, CDR3 DNA. A D gene is named only where the DNA matches it firmly. Clone size, where shown, is once, few, many, or a class for clones that have expanded.

TRBJ2-5,.,.,TRBV29-1,CSVEWSVQETQYF,TGCAGCGTTGAATGGTCAGTCCAAGAGACCCAGTACTTC
TRBJ1-3,.,.,TRBV5-1,CASRGALSGNTIYF,TGCGCCAGCAGGGGGGCCCTCTCTGGAAACACCATATATTTT
TRBJ1-1,.,.,TRBV5-1,CASSGQGFTEAFF,TGCGCCAGCAGCGGGCAGGGTTTCACTGAAGCTTTCTTT
TRBJ1-4,.,.,TRBV28,CASSPPYEKLFF,TGTGCCAGCAGTCCCCCCTATGAAAAACTGTTTTTT
TRBJ1-4,.,.,TRBV7-8,CASSLREEVGKKLFF,TGTGCCAGCAGCTTACGCGAGGAGGTTGGGAAAAAACTGTTTTTT
TRBJ2-1,TRBD1,.,TRBV19,CASSIKGAIKIQYNEQFF,TGTGCCAGTAGTATAAAGGGGGCTATAAAAATTCAGTACAATGAGCAGTTCTTC
TRBJ2-6,.,.,TRBV19,CASRDPRGAYSGANVLTF,TGTGCCAGTAGGGACCCCAGGGGCGCCTACTCTGGGGCCAACGTCCTGACTTTC
TRBJ2-1,TRBD2,.,TRBV5-5,CASSPLPWGGEQFF,TGTGCCAGCAGCCCACTCCCTTGGGGGGGGGAGCAGTTCTTC
TRBJ2-7,TRBD2,.,TRBV19,CASSPRLAGVSYEQYF,TGTGCCAGTAGTCCCAGGCTAGCGGGAGTATCCTACGAGCAGTACTTC
TRBJ1-2,.,few,TRBV11-2,CASSLVVTGSVGYTF,TGTGCCAGCAGCTTAGTTGTAACGGGGAGTGTTGGCTACACCTTC
TRBJ1-2,TRBD1,.,TRBV19,CASSILAGGYGYTF,TGTGCCAGTAGTATCCTGGCAGGGGGGTATGGCTACACCTTC
TRBJ1-1,.,.,TRBV7-8,CASSPTATEAFF,TGTGCCAGCAGCCCTACAGCCACTGAAGCTTTCTTT
TRBJ1-1,.,.,TRBV2,CASRADGNTEAFF,TGTGCCAGCAGAGCGGACGGGAACACTGAAGCTTTCTTT
TRBJ2-3,.,.,TRBV7-3,CASSLTGHVTDTQYF,TGTGCCAGCAGCTTAACGGGACATGTCACAGATACGCAGTATTTT
TRBJ1-1,.,.,TRBV10-3,CAIQGNTEAFF,TGTGCCATACAGGGGAACACTGAAGCTTTCTTT
TRBJ1-3,.,once,TRBV5-5,CASSLWAGVNTIYF,TGTGCCAGCAGCTTGTGGGCAGGGGTAAACACCATATATTTT
TRBJ2-5,TRBD1,.,TRBV2,CASSNQDRDQETQYF,TGTGCCAGCAGCAACCAGGACAGGGACCAAGAGACCCAGTACTTC
TRBJ2-2,TRBD1,.,TRBV5-6,CASSLATGGYTGELFF,TGTGCCAGCAGCTTGGCGACAGGGGGCTACACCGGGGAGCTGTTTTTT
TRBJ1-1,.,.,TRBV10-3,CAISRPGDTEAFF,TGTGCCATCAGTCGACCGGGAGACACTGAAGCTTTCTTT
TRBJ2-1,.,.,TRBV5-5,CASSFAGEQFF,TGTGCCAGCAGCTTCGCCGGTGAGCAGTTCTTC
TRBJ2-1,.,.,TRBV14,CASSQDQGWGNEQFF,TGTGCCAGCAGCCAAGACCAGGGGTGGGGAAATGAGCAGTTCTTC
TRBJ2-7,.,once,TRBV7-3,CASSLSSAVPYEQYF,TGTGCCAGCAGCTTAAGTTCAGCGGTCCCCTACGAGCAGTACTTC
TRBJ2-3,.,.,TRBV6-5,CASSYSIQTPGDTQYF,TGTGCCAGCAGTTACTCGATACAGACACCGGGGGATACGCAGTATTTT
TRBJ1-4,.,.,TRBV2,CASKPGGEKLFF,TGTGCCAGCAAACCGGGGGGAGAAAAACTGTTTTTT
TRBJ2-2,TRBD2,few,TRBV5-1,CASSSQRGGTGELFF,TGCGCCAGCAGCTCCCAGCGGGGGGGCACCGGGGAGCTGTTTTTT
TRBJ2-2,.,.,TRBV29-1,CSVGSGITGELFF,TGCAGCGTTGGTAGCGGTATTACCGGGGAGCTGTTTTTT
TRBJ2-1,TRBD2,.,TRBV7-3,CASSPRLADNYNEQFF,TGTGCCAGCAGCCCGCGACTAGCAGATAACTACAATGAGCAGTTCTTC
TRBJ1-1,.,.,TRBV7-9,CASSSEARTEAFF,TGTGCCAGCAGCTCGGAGGCGCGGACTGAAGCTTTCTTT
TRBJ1-2,.,.,TRBV9,CASSPLGHGYTF,TGTGCCAGCAGCCCTCTGGGACACGGCTACACCTTC
TRBJ2-3,TRBD2,.,TRBV11-3,CASSFVGGAEDTQYF,TGTGCCAGCAGCTTCGTCGGGGGGGCAGAGGATACGCAGTATTTT
TRBJ1-5,TRBD1,.,TRBV5-1,CASSLGVGQGLGQPQHF,TGCGCCAGCAGCTTGGGGGTTGGACAGGGTTTAGGCCAGCCCCAGCATTTT
TRBJ2-3,TRBD1,.,TRBV5-1,CASHPGTGGTDTQYF,TGCGCCAGCCACCCCGGGACAGGGGGGACAGATACGCAGTATTTT
TRBJ1-6,TRBD1,.,TRBV7-9,CASSHDRVLSPLHF,TGTGCCAGCAGCCACGACAGGGTACTCTCACCCCTCCACTTT
TRBJ1-1,.,.,TRBV28,CASSLSPGRRTEAFF,TGTGCCAGCAGTTTATCCCCAGGGAGGAGGACTGAAGCTTTCTTT
TRBJ1-2,.,.,TRBV2,CASTPQGSNYGYTF,TGTGCCAGCACTCCACAGGGCTCTAACTATGGCTACACCTTC
TRBJ2-7,.,.,TRBV11-2,CASSLESYEQYF,TGTGCCAGCAGCTTGGAGTCCTACGAGCAGTACTTC